This T cell receptor (beta chain) is from a study of shared clonotypes between healthy human individuals. V dropped 4 bases and J dropped 0 bases, with 13 bases sitting between them. The CDR3 consists of 16 residues. Germline values: CDR1 MGHRA, CDR2 YSYEKL. Only in-frame clones appear in the TCRdb table, and some are missing; sequencing was by immunoSEQ multiplex PCR. The table shows a few million clones, with approximately 92% occurring only once. Naive CD8 cells comprised CD45RO-negative, CCR7-positively selected cells, excluding terminally differentiated effector memory CD45RA+ cells. The origin of this receptor is a man aged 18 to 30 in good health. Some clones in this sample may be carry-over from other donors' samples. V usage is TRBV4-1 and J usage is TRBJ2-1; tentatively, D is TRBD1 (6 bases). The specimen was naive CD8+ T cells from PBMCs. CDR3 coding DNA: TGCGCCAGCAGCCCCCGAACAGGGCTCTCCTACAATGAGCAGTTCTTC. Its protein product is CASSPRTGLSYNEQFF.